A single T cell receptor beta chain is shown here with its context. Repertoires were generated with immunoSEQ multiplex PCR, while TCRdb's copy carries only in-frame clones and drops some. The sample has around 68,000 clones, 88% seen once; the top ten hold roughly 2.4%. This specimen belongs to a study of blood T cell repertoires in COVID-19. Across the whole study: The United States, Italy and Spain provided the acute and convalescent COVID-19 samples. PBMCs, B-cell-depleted T cells, or T cells provided the cDNA or gDNA that made up the material.

CDR3 length: 14 amino acids. Germline CDR1 MNHEY, CDR2 SMNVEV (reference sequence). The V gene end was trimmed by 6 bases and the J gene end by 1 base; junction bases not matched to a gene: 3. Sequencing used peripheral blood. The sequence was collected from a human donor in a cohort sampled during active COVID-19. This chain uses TRBV27 with TRBJ1-5; 7 positions agree with TRBD1. CDR3 residues: CASRGTVSNQPQHF. Here the CDR3 DNA reads TGTGCCAGCAGGGGGACAGTGAGCAATCAGCCCCAGCATTTT.